This T cell receptor beta chain was obtained from a study of shared clonotypes between healthy human individuals. CD45RO-negative, CCR7-selected cells formed the naive CD8 fraction, which excluded terminally differentiated effector memory CD45RA+ cells. Germline CDR1 and CDR2: MNHNS and SASEGT. V shed 1 base, J shed 6 bases, and the junction held 8 bases outside the gene matches. This CDR3 comprises 15 residues. TCRdb's table, derived via immunoSEQ multiplex PCR, lists solely in-frame clones and lacks some. The sample yields 1.5 million to 2.5 million clones, approximately 95% seen once. The sample taken for sequencing was naive CD8+ T cells sorted from blood. The V call is TRBV6-1, the J call TRBJ2-7; 8 positions match TRBD1. The clonotype originates from a man younger than 30 in good health. CDR3 residues: CASSEDPGGLGEQYF. DNA for the CDR3: TGTGCCAGCAGTGAAGATCCAGGGGGCTTGGGCGAGCAGTACTTC.